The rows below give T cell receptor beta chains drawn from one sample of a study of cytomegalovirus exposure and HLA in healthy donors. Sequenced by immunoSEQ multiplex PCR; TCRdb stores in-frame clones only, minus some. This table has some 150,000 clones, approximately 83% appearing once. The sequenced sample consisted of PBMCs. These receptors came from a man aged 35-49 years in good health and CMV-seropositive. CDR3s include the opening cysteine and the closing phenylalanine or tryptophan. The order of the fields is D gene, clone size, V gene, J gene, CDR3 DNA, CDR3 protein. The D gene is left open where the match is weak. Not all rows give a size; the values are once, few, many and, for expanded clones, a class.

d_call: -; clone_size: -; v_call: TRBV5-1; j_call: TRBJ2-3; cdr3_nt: TGCGCCAGCAGCTTTGGACAGACAACAGATACGCAGTATTTT; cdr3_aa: CASSFGQTTDTQYF
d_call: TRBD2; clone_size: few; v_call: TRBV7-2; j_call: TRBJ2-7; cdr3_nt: TGTGCCAGCAGCTTGACTAGCGGGGTGGGCGAGCAGTACTTC; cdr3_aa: CASSLTSGVGEQYF
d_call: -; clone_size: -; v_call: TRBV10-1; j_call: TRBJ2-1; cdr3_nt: TGCGCCAGCAGAGGCGGACTTCGTTTAAGGGGGATTCTTTACAATGAGCAGTTCTTC; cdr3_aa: CASRGGLRLRGILYNEQFF
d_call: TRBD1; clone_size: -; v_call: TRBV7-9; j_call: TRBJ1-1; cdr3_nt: TGTGCCAGCAGCTTACGGGCGGACAGGGAAGCTTTCTTT; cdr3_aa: CASSLRADREAFF
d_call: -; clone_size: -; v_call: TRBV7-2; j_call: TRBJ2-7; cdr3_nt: TGTGCCAGCAGCGCACTCCAGGGTCCGGAGCAGTACTTC; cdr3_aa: CASSALQGPEQYF
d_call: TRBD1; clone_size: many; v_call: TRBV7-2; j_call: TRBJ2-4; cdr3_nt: TGTGCCAGCAGCGTGGACAGGGGCGGCATTCAGTACTTC; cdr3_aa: CASSVDRGGIQYF
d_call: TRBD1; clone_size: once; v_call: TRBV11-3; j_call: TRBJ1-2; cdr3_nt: TGTGCCAGCAGCTTAGGACAGGGATGGGGACGTGATGGCTACACCTTC; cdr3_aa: CASSLGQGWGRDGYTF
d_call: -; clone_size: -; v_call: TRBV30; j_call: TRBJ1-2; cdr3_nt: TGTGCCTGGAGTGGGCAGGCAACCGTAACCACCTACACCTTC; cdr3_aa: CAWSGQATVTTYTF
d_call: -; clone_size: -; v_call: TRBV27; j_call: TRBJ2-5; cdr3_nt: TGTGCCAGCAGCCCTTCGACAGCCCGCCAAGAGACCCAGTACTTC; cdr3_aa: CASSPSTARQETQYF
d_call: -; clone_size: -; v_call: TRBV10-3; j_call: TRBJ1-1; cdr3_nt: TGTGCCATCAGCGGTATTAACAGGGTTGAAGCTTTCTTT; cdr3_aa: CAISGINRVEAFF
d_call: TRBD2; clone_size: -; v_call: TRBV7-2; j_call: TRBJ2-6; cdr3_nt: TGTGCCAGCAGCTTAGCGGGAGGGGGACTAGCGGGAGGAGGGGCCAACGTCCTGACTTTC; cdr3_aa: CASSLAGGGLAGGGANVLTF
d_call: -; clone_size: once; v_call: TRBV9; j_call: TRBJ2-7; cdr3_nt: TGTGCCAGCAGCCCCGGACACCGAGTTTACGAGCAGTACTTC; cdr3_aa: CASSPGHRVYEQYF
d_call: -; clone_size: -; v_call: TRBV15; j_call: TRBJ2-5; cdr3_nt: TGTGCCACCAGCAGAGATCGTCGGGAGCAGTACTTC; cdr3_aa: CATSRDRREQYF
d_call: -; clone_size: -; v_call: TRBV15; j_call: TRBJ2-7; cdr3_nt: TGTGCCACCAGCAGAGGACAAAGGAGGGACGAGCAGTACTTC; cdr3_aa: CATSRGQRRDEQYF
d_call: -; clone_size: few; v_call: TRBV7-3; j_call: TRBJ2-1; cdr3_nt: TGTGCCAGCAGCTTAAGTTCAGGAGGGTACTCCTACAATGAGCAGTTCTTC; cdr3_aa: CASSLSSGGYSYNEQFF